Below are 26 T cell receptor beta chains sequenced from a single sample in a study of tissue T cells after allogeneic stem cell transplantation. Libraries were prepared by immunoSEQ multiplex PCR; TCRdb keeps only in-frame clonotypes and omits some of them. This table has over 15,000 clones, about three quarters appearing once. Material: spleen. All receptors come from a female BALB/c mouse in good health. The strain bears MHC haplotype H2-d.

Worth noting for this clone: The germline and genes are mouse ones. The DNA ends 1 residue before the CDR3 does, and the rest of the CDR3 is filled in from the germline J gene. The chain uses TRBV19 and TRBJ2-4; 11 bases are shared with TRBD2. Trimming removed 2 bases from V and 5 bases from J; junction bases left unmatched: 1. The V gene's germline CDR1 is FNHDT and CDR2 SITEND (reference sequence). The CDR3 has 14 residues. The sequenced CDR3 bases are TGTGCCAGCAGTATGGGACTGGGGGTAAACACCTTGTAC. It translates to CASSMGLGVNTLY. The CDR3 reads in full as CASSMGLGVNTLYF. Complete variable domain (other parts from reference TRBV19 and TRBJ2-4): GGIITQTPKFLIGQEGQKLTLKCQQNFNHDTMYWYRQDSGKGLRLIYYSITENDLQKGDLSEGYDASREKKSSFSLTVTSAQKNEMAVFLCASSMGLGVNTLYFGAGTRLSVL.

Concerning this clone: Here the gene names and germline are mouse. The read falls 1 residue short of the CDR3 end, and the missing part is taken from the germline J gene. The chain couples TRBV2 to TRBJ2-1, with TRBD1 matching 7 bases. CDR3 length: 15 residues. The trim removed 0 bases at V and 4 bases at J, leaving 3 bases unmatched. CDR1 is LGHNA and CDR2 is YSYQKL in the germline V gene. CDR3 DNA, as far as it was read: TGTGCCAGCAGCCAAGAAGGGACAGAATATGCTGAGCAGTTC. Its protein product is CASSQEGTEYAEQF. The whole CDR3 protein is CASSQEGTEYAEQFF.

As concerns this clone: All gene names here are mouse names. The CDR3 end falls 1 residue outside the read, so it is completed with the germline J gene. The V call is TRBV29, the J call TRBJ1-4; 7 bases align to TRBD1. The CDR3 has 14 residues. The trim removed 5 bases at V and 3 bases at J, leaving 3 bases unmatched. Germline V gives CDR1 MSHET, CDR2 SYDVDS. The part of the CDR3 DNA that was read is TGTGCTAGCAGTCCGACAGGGACCAACGAAAGATTATTT. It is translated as CASSPTGTNERLF. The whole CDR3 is CASSPTGTNERLFF.

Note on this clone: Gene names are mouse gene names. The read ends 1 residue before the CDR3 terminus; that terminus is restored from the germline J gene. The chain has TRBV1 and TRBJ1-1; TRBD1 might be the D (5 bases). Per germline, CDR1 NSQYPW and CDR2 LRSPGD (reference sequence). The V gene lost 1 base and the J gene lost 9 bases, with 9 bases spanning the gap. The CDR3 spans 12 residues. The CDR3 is CTCSAGPGQVFF. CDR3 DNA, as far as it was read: TGCACCTGCAGTGCAGGTCCAGGGCAAGTCTTC.

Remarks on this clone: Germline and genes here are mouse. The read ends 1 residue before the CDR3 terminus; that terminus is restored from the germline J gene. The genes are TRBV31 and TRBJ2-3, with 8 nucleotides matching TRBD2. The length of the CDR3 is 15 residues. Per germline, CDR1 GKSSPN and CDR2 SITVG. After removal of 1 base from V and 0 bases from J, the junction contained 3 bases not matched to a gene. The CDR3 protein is CAWSPRLGSAETLYF. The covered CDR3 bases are TGTGCCTGGAGTCCCCGACTGGGGAGTGCAGAAACGCTGTAT.

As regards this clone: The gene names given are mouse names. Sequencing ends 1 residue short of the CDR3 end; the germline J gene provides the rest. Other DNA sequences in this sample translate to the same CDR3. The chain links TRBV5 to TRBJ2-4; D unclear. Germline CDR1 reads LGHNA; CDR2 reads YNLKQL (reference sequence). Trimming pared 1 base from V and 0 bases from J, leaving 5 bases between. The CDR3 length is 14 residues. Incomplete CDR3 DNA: TGTGCCAGCAGCCAAGGAGCTAGTCAAAACACCTTGTAC. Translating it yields CASSQGASQNTLY. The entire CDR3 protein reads CASSQGASQNTLYF.

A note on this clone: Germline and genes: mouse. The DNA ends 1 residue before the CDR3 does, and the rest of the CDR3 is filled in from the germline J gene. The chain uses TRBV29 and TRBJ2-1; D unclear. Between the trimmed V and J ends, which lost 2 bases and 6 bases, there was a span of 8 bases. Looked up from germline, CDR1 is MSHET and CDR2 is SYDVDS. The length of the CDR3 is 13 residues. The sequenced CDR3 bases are TGTGCTAGCAGTTTAGGGGAGGGTGCTGAGCAGTTC. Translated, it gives CASSLGEGAEQF. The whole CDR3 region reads CASSLGEGAEQFF.

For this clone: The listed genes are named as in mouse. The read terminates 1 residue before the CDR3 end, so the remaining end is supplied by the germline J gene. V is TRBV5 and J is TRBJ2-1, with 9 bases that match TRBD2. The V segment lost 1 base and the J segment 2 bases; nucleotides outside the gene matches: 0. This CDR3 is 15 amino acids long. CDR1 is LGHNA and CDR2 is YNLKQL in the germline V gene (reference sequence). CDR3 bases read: TGTGCCAGCAGCCAAGGGACTGGGGACTATGCTGAGCAGTTC. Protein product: CASSQGTGDYAEQF. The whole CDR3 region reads CASSQGTGDYAEQFF.

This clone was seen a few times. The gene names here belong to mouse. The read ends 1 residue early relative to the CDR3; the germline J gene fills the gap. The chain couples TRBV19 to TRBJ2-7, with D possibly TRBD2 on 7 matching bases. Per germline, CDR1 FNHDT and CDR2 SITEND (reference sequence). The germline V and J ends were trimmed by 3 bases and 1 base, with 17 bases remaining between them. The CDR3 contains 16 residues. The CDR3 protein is CASSNPGGARSYEQYF. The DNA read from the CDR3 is TGTGCCAGCAGTAACCCTGGGGGCGCAAGGTCCTATGAACAGTAC.

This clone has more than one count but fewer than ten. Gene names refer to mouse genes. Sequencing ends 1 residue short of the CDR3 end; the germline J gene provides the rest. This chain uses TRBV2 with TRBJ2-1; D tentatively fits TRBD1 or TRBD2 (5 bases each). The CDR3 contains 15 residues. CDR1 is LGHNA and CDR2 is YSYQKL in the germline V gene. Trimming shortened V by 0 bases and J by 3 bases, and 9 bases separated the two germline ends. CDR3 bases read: TGTGCCAGCAGCCAAGAGCGGGGCATCTATGCTGAGCAGTTC. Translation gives CASSQERGIYAEQF. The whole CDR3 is CASSQERGIYAEQFF.

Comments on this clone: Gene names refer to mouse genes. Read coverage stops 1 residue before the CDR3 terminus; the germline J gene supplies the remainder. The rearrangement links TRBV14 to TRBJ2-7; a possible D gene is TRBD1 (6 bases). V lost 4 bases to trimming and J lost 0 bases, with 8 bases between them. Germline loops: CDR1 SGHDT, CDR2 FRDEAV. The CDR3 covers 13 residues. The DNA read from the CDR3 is TGTGCCAGCAGTCGGGACACCTCCTATGAACAGTAC. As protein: CASSRDTSYEQY. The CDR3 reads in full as CASSRDTSYEQYF.

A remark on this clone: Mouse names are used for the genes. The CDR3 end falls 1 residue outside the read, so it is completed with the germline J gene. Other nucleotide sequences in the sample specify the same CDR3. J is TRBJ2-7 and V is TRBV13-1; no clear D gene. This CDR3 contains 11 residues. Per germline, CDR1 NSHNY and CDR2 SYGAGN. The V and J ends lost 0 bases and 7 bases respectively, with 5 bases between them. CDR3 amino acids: CASSDAGEQYF. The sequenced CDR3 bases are TGTGCCAGCAGTGATGCGGGGGAACAGTAC.

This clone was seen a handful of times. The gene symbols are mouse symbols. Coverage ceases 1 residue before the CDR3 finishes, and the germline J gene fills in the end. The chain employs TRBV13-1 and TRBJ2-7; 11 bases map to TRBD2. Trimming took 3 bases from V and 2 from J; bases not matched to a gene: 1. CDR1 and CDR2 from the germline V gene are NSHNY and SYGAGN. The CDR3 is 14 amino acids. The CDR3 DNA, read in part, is TGTGCCAGCAGTGGGGGACTGGGGGCCTATGAACAGTAC. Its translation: CASSGGLGAYEQY. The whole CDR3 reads CASSGGLGAYEQYF.

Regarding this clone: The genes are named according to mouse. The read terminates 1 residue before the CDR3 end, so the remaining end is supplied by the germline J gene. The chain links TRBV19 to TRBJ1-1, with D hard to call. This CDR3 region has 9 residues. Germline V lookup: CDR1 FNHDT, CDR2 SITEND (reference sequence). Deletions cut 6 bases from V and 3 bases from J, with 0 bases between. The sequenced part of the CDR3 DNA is TGTGCCAGCAACACAGAAGTCTTC. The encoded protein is CASNTEVF. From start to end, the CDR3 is CASNTEVFF.

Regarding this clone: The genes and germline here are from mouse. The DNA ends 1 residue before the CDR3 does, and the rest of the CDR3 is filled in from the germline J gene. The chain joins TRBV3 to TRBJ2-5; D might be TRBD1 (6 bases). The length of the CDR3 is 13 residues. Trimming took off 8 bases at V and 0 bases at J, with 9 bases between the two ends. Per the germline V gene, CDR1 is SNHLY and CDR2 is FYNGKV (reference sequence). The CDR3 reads CASSRGNQDTQYF. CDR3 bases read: TGTGCCAGCTCCAGGGGTAACCAAGACACCCAGTAC.

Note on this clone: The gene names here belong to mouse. Incomplete CDR3 DNA: TGTGCCAGCAGCCAAGATCCACAGGGGCCCCAAGACACCCAGTAC. The encoded protein is CASSQDPQGPQDTQY. In full, the CDR3 is CASSQDPQGPQDTQYF. The chain has TRBV5 and TRBJ2-5, with 7 bases identical to TRBD1. The missing CDR3 end, 1 residue past where the read stops, is filled in from the germline J gene. Germline CDR1 and CDR2: LGHNA and YNLKQL (reference sequence). The CDR3 consists of 16 residues. With V trimmed by 0 bases and J by 2 bases, 5 bases remained unmatched.

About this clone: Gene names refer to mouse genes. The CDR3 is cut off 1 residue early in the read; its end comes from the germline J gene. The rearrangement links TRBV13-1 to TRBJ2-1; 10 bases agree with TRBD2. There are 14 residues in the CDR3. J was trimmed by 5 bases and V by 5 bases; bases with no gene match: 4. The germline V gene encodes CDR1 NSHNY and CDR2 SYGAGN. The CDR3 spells CASRQGLGDAEQFF. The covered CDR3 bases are TGTGCCAGCAGGCAAGGACTGGGGGATGCTGAGCAGTTC.

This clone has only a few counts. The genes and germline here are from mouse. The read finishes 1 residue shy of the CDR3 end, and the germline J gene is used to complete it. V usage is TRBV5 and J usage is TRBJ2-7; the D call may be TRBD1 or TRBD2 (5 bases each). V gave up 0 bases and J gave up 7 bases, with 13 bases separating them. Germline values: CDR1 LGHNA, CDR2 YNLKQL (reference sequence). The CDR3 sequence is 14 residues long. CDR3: CASSQDFGAREQYF. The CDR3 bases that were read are TGTGCCAGCAGCCAAGATTTCGGGGCGAGGGAACAGTAC.

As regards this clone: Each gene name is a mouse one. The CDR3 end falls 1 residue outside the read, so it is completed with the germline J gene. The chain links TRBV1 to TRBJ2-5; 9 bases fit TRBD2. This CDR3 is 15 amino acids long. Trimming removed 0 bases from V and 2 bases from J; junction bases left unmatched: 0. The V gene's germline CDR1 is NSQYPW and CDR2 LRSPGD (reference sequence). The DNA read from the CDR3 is TGCACCTGCAGTGCAGACTGGGGGGGCCAAGACACCCAGTAC. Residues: CTCSADWGGQDTQY. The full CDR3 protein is CTCSADWGGQDTQYF.

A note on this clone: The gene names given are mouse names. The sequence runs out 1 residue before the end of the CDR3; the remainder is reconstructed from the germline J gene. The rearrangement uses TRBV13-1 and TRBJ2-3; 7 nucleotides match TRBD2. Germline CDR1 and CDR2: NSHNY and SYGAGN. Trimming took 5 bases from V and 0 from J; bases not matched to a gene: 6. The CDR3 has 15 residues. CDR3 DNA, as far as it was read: TGTGCCAGCAGCGTGGGACTGCCTAGTGCAGAAACGCTGTAT. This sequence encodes CASSVGLPSAETLY. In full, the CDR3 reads CASSVGLPSAETLYF.

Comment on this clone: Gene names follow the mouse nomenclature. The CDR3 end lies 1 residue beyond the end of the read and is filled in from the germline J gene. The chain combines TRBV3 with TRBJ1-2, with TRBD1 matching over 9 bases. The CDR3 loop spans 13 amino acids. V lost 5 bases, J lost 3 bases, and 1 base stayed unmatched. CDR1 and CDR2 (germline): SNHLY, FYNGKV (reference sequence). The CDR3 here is CASSRDRDSDYTF. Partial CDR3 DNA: TGTGCCAGCAGCCGGGACAGGGACTCCGACTACACC.

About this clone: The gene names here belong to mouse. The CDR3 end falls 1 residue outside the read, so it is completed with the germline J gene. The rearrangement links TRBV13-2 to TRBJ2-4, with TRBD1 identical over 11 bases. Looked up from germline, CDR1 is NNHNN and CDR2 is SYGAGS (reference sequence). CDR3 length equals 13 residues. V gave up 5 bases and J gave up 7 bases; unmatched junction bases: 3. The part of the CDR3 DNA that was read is TGTGCCAGCGGCGGACAGGGGGCGGACACCTTGTAC. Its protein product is CASGGQGADTLY. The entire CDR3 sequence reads CASGGQGADTLYF.

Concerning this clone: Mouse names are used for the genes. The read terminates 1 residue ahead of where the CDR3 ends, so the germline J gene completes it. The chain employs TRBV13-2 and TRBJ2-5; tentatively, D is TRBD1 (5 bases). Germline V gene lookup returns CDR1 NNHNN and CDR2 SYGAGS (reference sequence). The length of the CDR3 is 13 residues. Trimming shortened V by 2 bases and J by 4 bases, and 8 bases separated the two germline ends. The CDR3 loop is CASGEIREDTQYF. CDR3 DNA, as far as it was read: TGTGCCAGCGGTGAAATCAGGGAAGACACCCAGTAC.

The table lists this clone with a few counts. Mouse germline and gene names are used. Partial CDR3 DNA: TGTGCCAGCAGTGATCTCCCTCTCTCCTATGAACAGTAC. Protein: CASSDLPLSYEQY. The whole CDR3 sequence reads CASSDLPLSYEQYF. The chain combines TRBV13-1 with TRBJ2-7; no clear D. The read is 1 residue too short to cover the CDR3 end, so that end is filled in from the germline J gene. CDR3 length: 14 amino acids. The germline V gene encodes CDR1 NSHNY and CDR2 SYGAGN. V was cut by 1 base and J by 0 bases, with 8 bases left in between.

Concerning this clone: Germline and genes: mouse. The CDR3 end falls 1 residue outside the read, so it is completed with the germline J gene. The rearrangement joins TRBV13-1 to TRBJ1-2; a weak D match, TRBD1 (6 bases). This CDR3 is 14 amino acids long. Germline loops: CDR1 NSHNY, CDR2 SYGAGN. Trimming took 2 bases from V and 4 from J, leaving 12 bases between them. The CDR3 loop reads CASSERGGGSDYTF. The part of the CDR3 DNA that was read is TGTGCCAGCAGTGAGAGGGGGGGCGGCTCCGACTACACC.

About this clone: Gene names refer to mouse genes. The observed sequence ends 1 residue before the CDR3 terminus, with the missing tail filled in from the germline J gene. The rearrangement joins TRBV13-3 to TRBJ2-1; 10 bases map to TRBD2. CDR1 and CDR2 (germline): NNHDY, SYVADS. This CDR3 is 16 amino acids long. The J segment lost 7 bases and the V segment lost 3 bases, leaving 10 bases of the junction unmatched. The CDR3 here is CASSVPGLGTGAEQFF. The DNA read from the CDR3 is TGTGCCAGCAGTGTCCCGGGACTGGGGACGGGGGCTGAGCAGTTC.